This T cell receptor (beta chain) was captured in a study of cytomegalovirus exposure and HLA in healthy donors. The PCR made use of 60 Vbeta and 13 Jbeta primers. Here immunoSEQ multiplex PCR was the method, and the copy in TCRdb shows in-frame clones only, minus some. Here the sample spans roughly 100,000 clones, 65% to 80% being singletons. Notes on the study in general: HLA alleles were associated with around 17,000 TCR beta sequences in a later analysis at 0.05 false discovery rate. The Asian-associated ancestry cluster reportedly had fewer N-insertions than the roughly 720-donor mean in a later analysis. Later analysis associated a missense DCLRE1C variant with TCR beta V- and J-gene trimming.

The length of the CDR3 is 19 residues. In germline, CDR1 is SGHTA, CDR2 FQGNSA. The V gene lost 1 base and the J gene lost 1 base, with 22 bases spanning the gap. Note on this clone: Its antigen is not identified.

The sequencing input was PBMCs. The rearrangement links TRBV7-2 to TRBJ1-1, with a tentative D call TRBD1 (5 bases). The receptor comes from a male donor in good health and CMV-seropositive. For the CDR3, the DNA is TGTGCCAGCAGCTTAGACAGGTGGGGCAGGCCATCCGGGAACACTGAAGCTTTCTTT. Protein product: CASSLDRWGRPSGNTEAFF.